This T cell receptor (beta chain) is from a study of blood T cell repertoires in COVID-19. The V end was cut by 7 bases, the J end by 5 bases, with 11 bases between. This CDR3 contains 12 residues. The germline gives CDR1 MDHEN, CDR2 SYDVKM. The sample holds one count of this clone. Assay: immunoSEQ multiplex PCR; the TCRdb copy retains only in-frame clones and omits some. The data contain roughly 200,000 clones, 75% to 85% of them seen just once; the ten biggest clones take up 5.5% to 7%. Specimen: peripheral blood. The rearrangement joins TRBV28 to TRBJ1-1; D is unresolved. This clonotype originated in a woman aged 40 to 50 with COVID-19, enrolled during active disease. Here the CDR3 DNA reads TGTGCCAGCACCCCCGCAACTACTGAAGCTTTCTTT. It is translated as CASTPATTEAFF. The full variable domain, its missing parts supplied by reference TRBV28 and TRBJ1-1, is DVKVTQSSRYLVKRTGEKVFLECVQDMDHENMFWYRQDPGLGLRLIYFSYDVKMKEKGDIPEGYSVSREKKERFSLILESASTNQTSMYLCASTPATTEAFFGQGTRLTVV.